Reported below is one TCR beta chain. The CDR3 loop spans 15 amino acids. The germline V gene encodes CDR1 SGHDN and CDR2 FVKESK. The trim removed 4 bases at V and 8 bases at J, leaving 12 bases unmatched. No patient had received any treatment before thyroid surgery. The data were obtained in a study of metastatic and nonmetastatic thyroid tumors. TCRdb re-called the PCR reads via MiXCR. Of around 19,000 clones listed, more than 30% are singletons. The sequence was obtained from a male donor with papillary thyroid cancer or a benign thyroid nodule (not recorded which). Some clones in this sample may be carry-over from other donors' samples. The sequenced sample was tumor tissue. V is TRBV14 and J is TRBJ1-2, with TRBD1 identical over 8 bases. CDR3 sequence: CASSPLGRTGSGYTF. DNA of the CDR3: TGTGCCAGCAGCCCCCTTGGACGGACAGGGAGCGGCTACACCTTC.